A single sample gave rise to the 25 T cell receptor beta chains below, sequenced in a study of T cell responses to AZD1222 COVID-19 vaccine. Repertoires were generated with immunoSEQ multiplex PCR, while TCRdb's copy carries only in-frame clones and drops some. The table has around 94,000 clones, roughly 88% seen once; the top ten hold about an eighth. Source: peripheral blood, taken on day 0 of AZD1222 vaccination. The receptors originated from an adult in good health.

This clone showed up just once. The V and J genes are TRBV7-6 and TRBJ1-3; TRBD1 aligns across 7 bases. The ends lost 5 bases at V and 2 bases at J; junction bases unmatched: 6. The CDR3 contains 15 residues. Germline CDR1 SGHVS, CDR2 FNYEAQ. CDR3 region: CASSATGEAGNTIYF. For the CDR3, the DNA is TGTGCCAGCAGCGCCACAGGGGAAGCTGGAAACACCATATATTTT.

This clone was picked up one time. The chain uses TRBV6-1 and TRBJ2-5; perhaps TRBD2 as D (6 bases). Trimming removed 1 base at V and 0 bases at J, with 15 bases between. The CDR3 spans 17 residues. Germline CDR1 MNHNS, CDR2 SASEGT. CDR3 bases: TGTGCCAGCAGTGAAGAAGGTGCACTAGCCGACCAAGAGACCCAGTACTTC. Its translation: CASSEEGALADQETQYF.

There are a few counts of this clone. This rearrangement joins TRBV9 to TRBJ1-2; D gene ambiguous. There are 12 residues in the CDR3. Germline loops: CDR1 SGDLS, CDR2 YYNGEE. Trimming took off 4 bases at V and 3 bases at J, with 7 bases between the two ends. For the CDR3, the DNA is TGTGCCAGCAGCCAACCGTACTATGGCTACACCTTC. It is translated as CASSQPYYGYTF.

The J gene is TRBJ1-1, the V gene TRBV7-9; TRBD1 matches 10 bases. The V gene end was trimmed by 3 bases and the J gene end by 11 bases; junction bases not matched to a gene: 9. The CDR3 covers 14 residues. Germline V gives CDR1 SEHNR, CDR2 FQNEAQ (reference sequence). CDR3 protein: CASSFETDRGRAFF. The CDR3 DNA reads as TGTGCCAGCAGCTTCGAAACGGACAGGGGGAGGGCTTTCTTT.

The V and J genes are TRBV11-3 and TRBJ2-1, with TRBD1 matching over 10 bases. Germline lookup yields CDR1 SGHNT and CDR2 YENEEA. The J segment lost 8 bases and the V segment lost 5 bases, leaving 9 bases of the junction unmatched. The CDR3 has 15 amino acids. The CDR3 spells CASSKGQGGFDEQFF. The DNA of the CDR3 is TGTGCCAGCAGCAAAGGACAGGGGGGTTTTGATGAGCAGTTCTTC.

The chain is built from TRBV4-2 and TRBJ1-3; D gene unclear. The CDR3 spans 16 residues. Germline loops: CDR1 LGHNA, CDR2 YNFKEQ. V was clipped by 3 bases and J by 2 bases, with 14 bases between them. The CDR3 bases are TGTGCCAGCAGCCATGCCCGGGCCTCGACTGGAAACACCATATATTTT. Its protein is CASSHARASTGNTIYF.

The chain is built from TRBV6-1 and TRBJ1-2; tentative D call: TRBD1 (5 bases). Per germline, CDR1 MNHNS and CDR2 SASEGT. This CDR3 region has 16 residues. The germline V and J ends were trimmed by 2 bases and 4 bases, with 17 bases remaining between them. As DNA, the CDR3 is TGTGCCAGCAGTGAAACCCCCGGCAGGGCGACCTATGGCTACACCTTC. It translates to CASSETPGRATYGYTF.

V and J are TRBV3-1 (or the pseudogene TRBV3-2) and TRBJ2-2, with TRBD2 matching 12 bases. Germline V gene data show CDR1 as LGHDT and CDR2 as YNNKEL (reference sequence). The CDR3 is 17 residues long. After removal of 6 bases from V and 0 bases from J, the junction contained 5 bases not matched to a gene. CDR3 in amino acids: CASRLAGGLANTGELFF. The CDR3 DNA sequence: TGTGCCAGCAGACTAGCGGGGGGCTTAGCGAACACCGGGGAGCTGTTTTTT.

The chain recombines TRBV7-9 with TRBJ1-2; possible D gene TRBD1, 5 bases. CDR1 is SEHNR and CDR2 is FQNEAQ in the germline V gene (reference sequence). This CDR3 spans 14 amino acids. V lost 3 bases to trimming and J lost 3 bases, with 11 bases between them. The CDR3 sequence is CASSFGRVDYGYTF. DNA of the CDR3: TGTGCCAGCAGCTTCGGCAGGGTAGACTATGGCTACACCTTC.

In DNA, the CDR3 is TGTGCCAGCAGCAAAGCGCGACGGCCTTATAGCAATCAGCCCCAGCATTTT. This translates into CASSKARRPYSNQPQHF. V usage is TRBV21-1 and J usage is TRBJ1-5. TRBV21-1 is classified as a pseudogene. The CDR3 is made up of 17 amino acids.

This chain links TRBV27 with TRBJ1-3; unclear D gene. V lost 4 bases and J lost 0, with 22 bases in between. Germline CDR1 reads MNHEY; CDR2 reads SMNVEV (reference sequence). CDR3 length equals 19 residues. CDR3 protein: CASSSRSPSGLISGNTIYF. In nucleotides, the CDR3 is TGTGCCAGCAGTTCGAGATCACCTTCTGGGTTGATCTCTGGAAACACCATATATTTT.

The rearrangement joins TRBV21-1 to TRBJ2-7; the DNA was not used to check the table's D call, TRBD1. TRBV21-1 is a documented pseudogene. The CDR3 covers 12 residues. This CDR3 is CASSKVLGQPYF. CDR3 coding DNA: TGTGCCAGCAGCAAAGTGCTCGGACAACCGTACTTC.

In this sample, this clone turned up once. This chain connects TRBV29-1 to TRBJ2-5; 7 bases map to TRBD2. The CDR3 sequence is 13 residues long. Germline CDR1 reads SQVTM; CDR2 reads ANQGSEA. Germline trimming cut 0 bases from V and 3 bases from J; bases unmatched to any gene: 1. The CDR3 sequence: CSVEEGGEETQYF. CDR3 in DNA: TGCAGCGTTGAAGAGGGGGGGGAAGAGACCCAGTACTTC. Variable domain in full (rest from reference TRBV29-1 and TRBJ2-5): SAVISQKPSRDICQRGTSLTIQCQVDSQVTMMFWYRQQPGQSLTLIATANQGSEATYESGFVIDKFPISRPNLTFSTLTVSNMSPEDSSIYLCSVEEGGEETQYFGPGTRLLVL.

The chain couples TRBV28 to TRBJ1-3; D call uncertain. Per the germline V gene, CDR1 is MDHEN and CDR2 is SYDVKM. The CDR3 has 12 amino acids. V lost 7 bases to trimming and J lost 4 bases, with 8 bases between them. The CDR3 loop reads CASKAQGNTIYF. In DNA form, the CDR3 reads TGTGCCAGCAAGGCCCAGGGAAACACCATATATTTT.

Only a few counts were recorded for this clone. The chain combines TRBV5-4 with TRBJ1-2; 7 positions agree with TRBD1. The CDR3 runs 15 residues. The germline V gene encodes CDR1 SGHNT and CDR2 YYREEE (reference sequence). The trim removed 3 bases at V and 1 base at J, leaving 6 bases unmatched. The CDR3 is CASSSYRGDNYGYTF. The CDR3 region has the DNA TGTGCCAGCAGCTCATACAGGGGCGATAACTATGGCTACACCTTC.

Worth noting for this clone: One end of the junction varies from germline; a read error may be responsible. The CDR3 DNA is TGTGCCAGCAGTGAAGGTCAAAAGGCCTTC. Amino acid sequence: CASSEGQKAF. This chain links TRBV2 with TRBJ1-2; D not resolved. The CDR3 is made up of 10 amino acids. Germline loops: CDR1 SNHLY, CDR2 FYNNEI.

This chain uses TRBV19 with TRBJ1-1; a possible D gene is TRBD1 (6 bases). Trimming left V 3 bases short and J 1 base short, with 9 bases between. Germline V gives CDR1 LNHDA, CDR2 SQIVND (reference sequence). This CDR3 has 14 residues. DNA of the CDR3: TGTGCCAGTAGTATTCCGGGGGCGAACACTGAAGCTTTCTTT. Its translation is CASSIPGANTEAFF.

This chain connects TRBV18 to TRBJ2-5, with D perhaps matching TRBD1 (5 bases). V was pared by 0 bases and J by 5 bases, with 13 bases between. CDR3 size: 15 residues. Per germline, CDR1 KGHSH and CDR2 LQKENI. DNA for the CDR3: TGTGCCAGCTCACCACCCCAGGGCGGTATGGAGACCCAGTACTTC. It codes for CASSPPQGGMETQYF.

The V and J genes are TRBV29-1 and TRBJ2-7; D is unresolved. Trimming shortened V by 7 bases and J by 2 bases, and 12 bases separated the two germline ends. The CDR3 length is 12 residues. Germline V lookup: CDR1 SQVTM, CDR2 ANQGSEA. The CDR3 protein is CSGQDGPYEQYF. As DNA, the CDR3 is TGCAGCGGCCAGGACGGACCCTACGAGCAGTACTTC.

The rearrangement links TRBV6-2 or TRBV6-3 to TRBJ2-1, with D tentatively TRBD2 (5 bases). This CDR3 is built from 12 residues. Germline CDR1 and CDR2: MNHEY and SVGEGT. Trimming took 6 bases from V and 15 from J, leaving 18 bases between them. CDR3 in amino acids: CASSSGPRDPFF. Here the CDR3 DNA reads TGTGCCAGCAGCTCCGGGCCGAGGGATCCGTTCTTC.

The gene calls are TRBV5-5 and TRBJ2-7; 9 positions match TRBD1. V lost 4 bases, J lost 6 bases, and 8 bases stayed unmatched. CDR3 length equals 14 residues. Germline V gives CDR1 SGHKS, CDR2 YYEKEE (reference sequence). The CDR3 region is CASSPPGQGAEQYF. The CDR3 nucleotides read TGTGCCAGCAGCCCTCCGGGACAGGGAGCCGAGCAGTACTTC. The variable domain in full, with the rest retrieved from reference TRBV5-5 and TRBJ2-7, is DAGVTQSPTHLIKTRGQQVTLRCSPISGHKSVSWYQQVLGQGPQFIFQYYEKEERGRGNFPDRFSARQFPNYSSELNVNALLLGDSALYLCASSPPGQGAEQYFGPGTRLTVT.

The rearrangement links TRBV12-3 or TRBV12-4 to TRBJ2-5, with TRBD1 matching over 7 bases. This CDR3 is 11 amino acids long. The junction had 2 bases not matched to a gene; V was cut back by 9 bases and J by 4 bases. CDR3 residues: CASQGVETQYF. CDR3 in DNA: TGTGCCAGTCAGGGGGTAGAGACCCAGTACTTC.

The V gene is TRBV7-2, the J gene TRBJ2-7, with D unclear. The V end lost 2 bases, the J end lost 4 bases, and 9 bases lay between the germline ends. Germline V lookup: CDR1 SGHTA, CDR2 FQGNSA. The CDR3 loop spans 13 amino acids. CDR3 coding DNA: TGTGCCAGCAGCTTACCGACTGTTTACGAGCAGTACTTC. This translates into CASSLPTVYEQYF.

This clone was counted a single time. This rearrangement joins TRBV5-4 to TRBJ1-2, with TRBD1 identical over 10 bases. The CDR3 loop spans 14 amino acids. CDR1 and CDR2 (germline): SGHNT, YYREEE (reference sequence). V dropped 5 bases and J dropped 8; count of bases not matched to a gene: 9. DNA of the CDR3: TGTGCCAGCAGACAGACAGGGGGCGATCGGGGCTACACCTTC. Translation gives CASRQTGGDRGYTF.

The chain joins TRBV11-1 to TRBJ1-1; TRBD1 matches at 7 bases. The CDR3 runs 16 residues. Germline trimming cut 3 bases from V and 0 bases from J; bases unmatched to any gene: 7. The germline V gene encodes CDR1 SGHAT and CDR2 FQDESV (reference sequence). CDR3 DNA sequence: TGTGCCAGCAGCTTCCTGGGACAGCCCCTGAACACTGAAGCTTTCTTT. Translated, it gives CASSFLGQPLNTEAFF. Combining the CDR3 with reference TRBV11-1 and TRBJ1-1 gives the whole variable domain EAEVAQSPRYKITEKSQAVAFWCDPISGHATLYWYRQILGQGPELLVQFQDESVVDDSQLPKDRFSAERLKGVDSTLKIQPAELGDSAMYLCASSFLGQPLNTEAFFGQGTRLTVV.